Here is one TCR beta chain with its context. The antigen is not known. This specimen belongs to a study of cytomegalovirus exposure and HLA in healthy donors. Regarding the study as a whole: Rarity characterized most TCR sequences, yet some public TCRs appeared in many donors. Previously analyzed data showed that most TCR beta V segments were productive at a frequency of about 90% or about 30%.

Primers included in the PCR were 60 Vbeta and 13 Jbeta primers. Data came from immunoSEQ multiplex PCR; TCRdb stores just in-frame clones and leaves some out. The sample lists about 200,000 clones, approximately 80% seen once, with 1.1% to 1.5% in the top ten. Trimming removed 2 bases from V and 5 bases from J; junction bases left unmatched: 13. The length of the CDR3 is 17 residues. The germline gives CDR1 KGHSH, CDR2 LQKENI. This chain uses TRBV18 with TRBJ1-1; 8 bases are a match to TRBD1. Source material: PBMCs. The receptor was isolated from a girl aged 10-17 years in good health and CMV-seronegative. As DNA, the CDR3 is TGTGCCAGCTCACCAAACGCAGGGGGCGGGGGAGGAACTGAAGCTTTCTTT. It yields the protein CASSPNAGGGGGTEAFF.